This T cell receptor (beta chain) was found in a study of T cell repertoires in cytomegalovirus infection (dated by TCRdb to between 2018 and 2021). For the wider study: Peptide stimulations targeted recently identified HLA-C-restricted CMV epitopes, whose presentation resists viral immunomodulation, together with well-studied HLA-B-restricted epitopes. Donor HLA type was relevant to the analysis, as public TCR beta signatures indicated carriage of CMV infection together with the matching HLA type. Broader findings and caveats from the paper: In both this cohort and an independent cohort of some 370 donors, the cumulative frequency of public TCR beta family members distinguished carriers of CMV infection plus the relevant HLA type. The ex vivo response was dominated by HLA-C-restricted CMV-specific TCR beta clonotypes, and the single most frequent clonotype in two of eight donors was supplied by these HLA-C-restricted clonotypes.

Cut back by 1 base and 2 bases, the V and J ends lie 9 bases apart. The CDR3 numbers 14 residues from cysteine through phenylalanine. Kept here is only the CDR3 DNA, which spans 42 bases and is read in frame from base 1. Taken from the germline V gene, the CDR1 and CDR2 loops are SGHAT and FQNNGV. The sample's treatment or condition label, decoded: in vitro stimulation with specific CMV peptide epitopes to enrich CMV-specific T cells. Instrument used: Illumina HiSeq 1500. The raw public data were reprocessed by TCRdb itself: fastp quality trimming at Q25, MiXCR clonotype calling, in-frame beta chains only. Entries that share a CDR3 protein sequence are merged under the most common genes and DNA. This sample is represented by tens of thousands of distinct CDR3 sequences; roughly a quarter of them were singletons. 50% of the sample lies in the top ten. Remarks on this clonotype: This clone's antigen is unknown. No much larger clone exists at a distance of one base, and base qualities are not known.

Sequenced here: CD8+ T cells from cultured PBMCs, sampled from culture after CMV antigen stimulation. In this chain, TRBV11-2 is recombined with TRBJ2-7; the D gene assignment is ambiguous. The receptor comes from a human donor in good health (CMV status not recorded). Some clones in this sample may be carry-over from other donors' samples. The DNA is as follows: TGTGCCAGCAGCTTAGGAGGAATACCCTACGAGCAGTACTTC. Translated, this gives CASSLGGIPYEQYF.